Below are 27 T cell receptor beta chains sequenced from a single sample in a study of blood T cell repertoires in COVID-19. The table came from immunoSEQ multiplex PCR; TCRdb's copy has only in-frame clones and leaves some out. Among about 300,000 clones listed, 75% to 90% were seen once. Source material: peripheral blood. Every receptor here comes from a woman aged 50 to 65 with COVID-19, enrolled during active disease.

The V call is TRBV30, the J call TRBJ2-6; 8 positions match TRBD1. The CDR3 loop spans 15 amino acids. V was pared by 1 base and J by 3 bases, with 2 bases of the junction left unmatched. Germline values: CDR1 GTSNPN, CDR2 SVGIG (reference sequence). This CDR3 reads CAWSARGLGANVLTF. CDR3 DNA sequence: TGTGCCTGGAGTGCCAGGGGGCTTGGGGCCAACGTCCTGACTTTC.

The rearrangement links TRBV7-3 to TRBJ2-2; 8 nucleotides match TRBD2. Looked up from germline, CDR1 is SGHTA and CDR2 is FQGTGA. V shed 2 bases and J 3 bases; nucleotides not matched to a gene: 5. This CDR3 region has 16 residues. The CDR3 DNA follows: TGTGCCAGCAGCTTAGGGGAGCGGGGGTACACCGGGGAGCTGTTTTTT. As protein: CASSLGERGYTGELFF.

The chain joins TRBV27 to TRBJ2-1, with 9 bases identical to TRBD2. The CDR3 covers 13 residues. The V and J ends lost 4 bases and 8 bases, in that order; junction bases with no gene match: 3. Looked up from germline, CDR1 is MNHEY and CDR2 is SMNVEV (reference sequence). The CDR3 is CASSSTSGHEQFF. CDR3 nucleotide sequence: TGTGCCAGCAGTTCGACTAGCGGTCATGAGCAGTTCTTC.

This sequence joins TRBV2 and TRBJ2-1, with 7 positions matching TRBD1. This CDR3 has 15 amino acids. Trimming took 1 base from V and 9 from J; bases not matched to a gene: 9. CDR1 is SNHLY and CDR2 is FYNNEI in the germline V gene. The CDR3 is CASSEVTGEFSEQFF. The CDR3, as DNA: TGTGCCAGCAGTGAAGTTACAGGGGAATTTAGTGAGCAGTTCTTC.

This clone was recorded only once. The chain has TRBV18 and TRBJ2-7, with 7 positions matching TRBD1. This CDR3 has 15 amino acids. CDR1 is KGHSH, CDR2 LQKENI, per germline. With 0 bases clipped from V and 1 base from J, the junction kept 3 bases outside the gene matches. As DNA, the CDR3 is TGTGCCAGCTCACCACCGACAGGGCGATCCTACGAGCAGTACTTC. Residues: CASSPPTGRSYEQYF.

In its sample, this clone was seen once. The gene calls are TRBV28 and TRBJ2-1, with D hard to call. Germline V gene data show CDR1 as MDHEN and CDR2 as SYDVKM. The CDR3 runs 14 residues. With 2 bases removed from V and 8 bases from J, the gap between germline ends came to 13 bases. The CDR3 region has the DNA TGTGCCAGCAGTTTACAAGGTCGACTGGATGAGCAGTTCTTC. Its protein product is CASSLQGRLDEQFF.

V gene TRBV29-1 combines with J gene TRBJ1-1, with 8 nucleotides matching TRBD1. The germline V gene has CDR1 SQVTM and CDR2 ANQGSEA. V gave up 8 bases and J gave up 8 bases; unmatched junction bases: 7. This CDR3 comprises 11 residues. The CDR3 region is CSTGGDREAFF. Here the CDR3 DNA reads TGCAGCACTGGGGGGGACAGGGAAGCTTTCTTT. The whole variable domain, remainder taken from reference TRBV29-1 and TRBJ1-1, is SAVISQKPSRDICQRGTSLTIQCQVDSQVTMMFWYRQQPGQSLTLIATANQGSEATYESGFVIDKFPISRPNLTFSTLTVSNMSPEDSSIYLCSTGGDREAFFGQGTRLTVV.

The chain uses TRBV14 and TRBJ1-1; D is unresolved. CDR1 is SGHDN, CDR2 FVKESK, per germline. The ends were cut back, 0 bases at V and 8 bases at J, with 10 bases in the middle. CDR3 length equals 13 residues. CDR3 region: CASSQDMIREAFF. The CDR3 bases are TGTGCCAGCAGCCAAGATATGATACGGGAAGCTTTCTTT.

This clone appeared a single time. The V and J genes are TRBV13 and TRBJ1-4; maybe TRBD1 (6 bases). V lost 4 bases and J lost 7, with 16 bases in between. This CDR3 is built from 15 residues. Germline V CDR1 and CDR2: PRHDT, FYEKMQ (reference sequence). CDR3 nucleotides: TGTGCCAGCAGCTCGGGGGGCAGGGACCGTGAAAAACTGTTTTTT. Translating gives CASSSGGRDREKLFF.

V is TRBV19 and J is TRBJ2-1; TRBD1 matches 10 bases. Per germline, CDR1 LNHDA and CDR2 SQIVND (reference sequence). The CDR3 spans 17 residues. The V and J ends lost 10 bases and 3 bases, in that order; junction bases with no gene match: 15. This CDR3 is CATRDRGSPRYYNEQFF. The DNA of the CDR3 is TGTGCCACCCGGGACAGGGGAAGTCCAAGGTACTACAATGAGCAGTTCTTC.

The V gene is TRBV9, the J gene TRBJ1-2, with 9 bases that match TRBD1. Germline-derived CDR1 and CDR2 are SGDLS and YYNGEE. This CDR3 spans 15 amino acids. V shed 3 bases and J 5 bases; nucleotides not matched to a gene: 8. The CDR3, as DNA: TGTGCCAGCAGCGGAAAACAGGGGGCGCCTTATGGCTACACCTTC. Residues: CASSGKQGAPYGYTF.

The V and J genes are TRBV12-3 or TRBV12-4 and TRBJ2-1; D gene ambiguous. The CDR3 has 13 residues. The V and J ends lost 6 bases and 0 bases respectively, with 6 bases between them. Here the CDR3 reads CASSPSSYNEQFF. CDR3 sequence (DNA): TGTGCCAGCAGCCCTAGCTCCTACAATGAGCAGTTCTTC.

Of note for this clone: The junction does not match germline at one end; this may be a read error. The rearrangement links TRBV7-7 to TRBJ2-3; TRBD2 matches at 12 bases. Germline CDR1 SSHAT, CDR2 FNYEAQ (reference sequence). This CDR3 contains 16 residues. Written as DNA, the CDR3 is TGTGCTAGCAGCTTACGACTAGCGGGAGTAGGGGATACGCAGTATTTT. As protein: CASSLRLAGVGDTQYF.

The chain couples TRBV9 to TRBJ2-1; D ambiguous. V was cut by 3 bases and J by 8 bases, with 12 bases left in between. The CDR3 covers 13 residues. The germline V gene encodes CDR1 SGDLS and CDR2 YYNGEE. The CDR3 region has the DNA TGTGCCAGCAGCGCATGGGCAGTAGATGAGCAGTTCTTC. Its translation: CASSAWAVDEQFF.

The count of this clone is one. V is TRBV15 and J is TRBJ1-2; tentatively, D is TRBD1 (6 bases). V gave up 1 base and J gave up 3 bases, with 6 bases separating them. CDR3 length equals 13 residues. CDR1 and CDR2 (germline): LNHNV, YYDKDF (reference sequence). The CDR3: CATSRGQDYGYTF. In DNA form, the CDR3 reads TGTGCCACCAGCAGAGGACAGGACTATGGCTACACCTTC.

The chain joins TRBV5-1 to TRBJ2-5; 15 bases match TRBD2. CDR1 and CDR2 from the germline V gene are SGHRS and YFSETQ. The CDR3 runs 17 residues. The V gene end was trimmed by 4 bases and the J gene end by 2 bases; junction bases not matched to a gene: 6. For the CDR3, the DNA is TGCGCCAGCAGCGTGGGACTAGCGGGAGGCTGGCAAGAGACCCAGTACTTC. Translated: CASSVGLAGGWQETQYF.

This chain links TRBV7-2 with TRBJ2-5; TRBD2 agrees at 7 bases. V was clipped by 5 bases and J by 7 bases; unmatched bases: 13. The CDR3 extends over 15 amino acids. The V gene's germline CDR1 is SGHTA and CDR2 FQGNSA. CDR3 protein: CASSISGAARGTQYF. Written as DNA, the CDR3 is TGTGCCAGCAGCATAAGCGGGGCCGCAAGGGGGACCCAGTACTTC.

The rearrangement joins TRBV5-4 to TRBJ1-2; 7 positions agree with TRBD1. The germline V gene has CDR1 SGHNT and CDR2 YYREEE (reference sequence). This CDR3 is built from 11 residues. The trim removed 3 bases at V and 8 bases at J, leaving 1 base unmatched. The CDR3 nucleotides read TGTGCCAGCAGCTCGACAGGGGGCTACACCTTC. Residues: CASSSTGGYTF.

The CDR3 DNA reads as TGTGCCAGCAGCCAAGATAAAACGGGAGTAGTCGATGAGCAGTTCTTC. Its protein product is CASSQDKTGVVDEQFF. V and J are TRBV14 and TRBJ2-1; D may be TRBD2 (6 bases). Trimming left V 0 bases short and J 8 bases short, with 17 bases between. This CDR3 contains 16 residues. Per germline, CDR1 SGHDN and CDR2 FVKESK.

The chain recombines TRBV5-1 with TRBJ2-7, with TRBD2 identical over 9 bases. The V segment lost 2 bases and the J segment 2 bases; nucleotides outside the gene matches: 5. CDR1 SGHRS and CDR2 YFSETQ come from the germline V gene. The CDR3 totals 15 residues. CDR3: CASSLTAGGPYEQYF. CDR3 in DNA: TGCGCCAGCAGCTTAACAGCGGGAGGCCCCTACGAGCAGTACTTC.

This clone was found a few times. This sequence joins TRBV4-1 and TRBJ2-4, with 13 bases lining up with TRBD2. The CDR3 has 22 amino acids. After removal of 1 base from V and 0 bases from J, the junction contained 15 bases not matched to a gene. The germline gives CDR1 MGHRA, CDR2 YSYEKL. This CDR3 is CASSQGTTGTSGTRIAKNIQYF. CDR3 DNA: TGCGCCAGCAGCCAAGGGACTACCGGGACTAGCGGGACCAGAATAGCCAAAAACATTCAGTACTTC.

CDR3 coding DNA: TGTGCCAGCTCCCCGGGAAAACAAGAGACCCAGTACTTC. This translates into CASSPGKQETQYF. This chain connects TRBV18 to TRBJ2-5, with a tentative D call TRBD2 (5 bases). V lost 6 bases and J 2 bases, leaving 10 bases between the germline ends. Per the germline V gene, CDR1 is KGHSH and CDR2 is LQKENI. The CDR3 runs 13 residues.

This chain joins TRBV5-4 and TRBJ2-7; 11 bases fit TRBD2. This CDR3 has 15 residues. The V gene's germline CDR1 is SGHNT and CDR2 YYREEE (reference sequence). After removal of 3 bases from V and 2 bases from J, the junction contained 4 bases not matched to a gene. DNA of the CDR3: TGTGCCAGCAGCTCCACTAGCGGGAGCCCCTACGAGCAGTACTTC. Encoded protein: CASSSTSGSPYEQYF.

The chain employs TRBV29-1 and TRBJ2-7; no definite D call. The V gene's germline CDR1 is SQVTM and CDR2 ANQGSEA. The CDR3 runs 13 residues. The ends were cut back, 5 bases at V and 3 bases at J, with 14 bases in the middle. For the CDR3, the DNA is TGCAGCGTTAAGTCCCCCCAGTTCTACGAGCAGTACTTC. Its protein product is CSVKSPQFYEQYF.

The rearrangement links TRBV18 to TRBJ2-5, with a weak D call TRBD1 (6 bases). Germline V gene lookup returns CDR1 KGHSH and CDR2 LQKENI. Between the trimmed V and J ends, which lost 3 bases and 0 bases, there was a span of 8 bases. The CDR3 is made up of 14 amino acids. The CDR3 DNA is TGTGCCAGCTCACCGACAGGTAACCAAGAGACCCAGTACTTC. Translating gives CASSPTGNQETQYF.

This clone was counted a single time. The gene calls are TRBV6-5 and TRBJ2-7; 11 nucleotides line up with TRBD2. The CDR3 contains 15 residues. V lost 6 bases and J lost 4; bases outside the gene matches: 8. The germline gives CDR1 MNHEY, CDR2 SVGAGI. The CDR3 loop reads CASRDPTSGRYEQYF. As DNA, the CDR3 is TGTGCCAGCAGAGACCCTACTAGCGGGAGATACGAGCAGTACTTC.

The V call is TRBV6-5, the J call TRBJ1-1; TRBD1 might be the D (5 bases). The CDR3 is 15 amino acids. Trimming took 7 bases from V and 0 from J, leaving 15 bases between them. Germline loops: CDR1 MNHEY, CDR2 SVGAGI. This CDR3 is CASIRGTKLNTEAFF. The CDR3 nucleotides are TGTGCCAGCATTCGGGGGACCAAGTTGAACACTGAAGCTTTCTTT.